The clone carrying this T cell receptor beta chain is a singleton in its sample. Its antigen remains unidentified. Libraries were prepared by immunoSEQ multiplex PCR; TCRdb keeps only in-frame clonotypes and omits some of them. Of some 85,000 clones in the sample, approximately 91% were seen once. These data belong to a study of OX40 agonist ivuxolimab in advanced cancers. Study details: An agonistic anti-OX40 (CD134) antibody, ivuxolimab, was used to treat the patients. The eligibility criteria allowed prior anti-PD-1, anti-PD-L1 or anti-CTLA-4 therapy, and around 38% had some.

The CDR3 covers 14 residues. Losses at the gene ends were 5 bases for V and 2 bases for J; bases not matched to a gene: 3. Per germline, CDR1 SNHLY and CDR2 FYNNEI. Study-level points and caveats: Certain nonresponders likewise exhibited a low normalized T-cell clonal expansion. Compared with CD4+, CD8+ T cells on average had more expanded clones.

The sequence was obtained from an adult with an advanced solid tumor such as melanoma, head and neck, liver or kidney cancer. The source material was CD4+ or CD8+ T cells sorted from blood, sampled in a trial of the OX40 agonist ivuxolimab. The chain joins TRBV2 to TRBJ1-5; 7 bases fit TRBD1. In DNA form, the CDR3 reads TGTGCCAGCAGTCGACAGGGAGGCAATCAGCCCCAGCATTTT. Protein sequence: CASSRQGGNQPQHF.